These 22 T cell receptor beta chains share one sample of origin, sequenced in a study of beta chain features in type 1 diabetes. cDNA synthesis used the whole RNA isolate, giving expressed TCRB sequences. The protocol was immunoSEQ multiplex PCR, while the TCRdb copy is restricted to in-frame clones and leaves out a portion. The sample lists about 160,000 clones; about 9.1% were seen once. Sequenced material: central memory CD4+ T cells from blood. Receptors were obtained from a woman under 30 in good health.

The chain uses TRBV5-1 and TRBJ1-6; unclear D gene. This CDR3 spans 14 amino acids. CDR1 SGHRS and CDR2 YFSETQ come from the germline V gene. Trimming stripped 4 bases from V and 6 bases from J, with 11 bases between. The CDR3 DNA reads as TGCGCCAGCAGCCCCCAGTACCCTAATTCACCCCTCCACTTT. This gives the protein CASSPQYPNSPLHF.

About this clone itself: The same CDR3 can be traced to other DNA sequences in this sample. The chain couples TRBV6-5 to TRBJ1-1; D is ambiguous. From germline, CDR1 is MNHEY and CDR2 SVGAGI. Trimming took 7 bases from V and 8 from J, leaving 14 bases between them. The CDR3 length is 12 residues. CDR3 DNA: TGTGCCAGCACCACTCTCACGGGGGAAGCTTTCTTT. It encodes CASTTLTGEAFF.

This clone was counted ten times or more. This chain joins TRBV18 and TRBJ1-2; 8 nucleotides match TRBD1. Germline assignment: CDR1 KGHSH and CDR2 LQKENI. This CDR3 has 17 residues. V trimming: 0 bases; J trimming: 8 bases; junction bases outside the gene matches: 14. In DNA, the CDR3 is TGTGCCAGCTCACCACCCGGACAGGGCCTTCGAGTGGACGGCTACACCTTC. Translating gives CASSPPGQGLRVDGYTF.

This chain joins TRBV5-1 and TRBJ2-3; the D is unclear. The CDR3 sequence is 14 residues long. Trimming stripped 0 bases from V and 4 bases from J, with 9 bases between. Germline CDR1 and CDR2: SGHRS and YFSETQ. CDR3 sequence: CASSLGQRPDTQYF. The CDR3 DNA reads TGCGCCAGCAGCTTGGGTCAGCGACCAGATACGCAGTATTTT. The whole variable domain, filled in from reference TRBV5-1 and TRBJ2-3, reads KAGVTQTPRYLIKTRGQQVTLSCSPISGHRSVSWYQQTPGQGLQFLFEYFSETQRNKGNFPGRFSGRQFSNSRSEMNVSTLELGDSALYLCASSLGQRPDTQYFGPGTRLTVL.

Turning to this clone: The sample carries other DNA sequences with the same CDR3. This CDR3 is CASSPRQGVYEQYF. The CDR3 region has the DNA TGTGCCAGCTCACCCCGACAGGGAGTCTACGAGCAGTACTTC. The chain carries TRBV18 and TRBJ2-7, with 7 bases aligning to TRBD1. The V and J ends lost 3 bases and 3 bases, in that order; junction bases with no gene match: 5. CDR1 is KGHSH and CDR2 is LQKENI in the germline V gene. This CDR3 comprises 14 residues. The full variable domain, with the rest looked up from reference TRBV18 and TRBJ2-7, is NAGVMQNPRHLVRRRGQEARLRCSPMKGHSHVYWYRQLPEEGLKFMVYLQKENIIDESGMPKERFSAEFPKEGPSILRIQQVVRGDSAAYFCASSPRQGVYEQYFGPGTRLTVT.

Ten or more counts support this clone. V is TRBV4-2 and J is TRBJ1-1; 7 bases align to TRBD1. Trimming took 1 base from V and 1 from J; bases not matched to a gene: 3. CDR1 and CDR2 (germline): LGHNA, YNFKEQ. The CDR3 runs 15 residues. The CDR3 spells CASSQGQGPNTEAFF. Written as DNA, the CDR3 is TGTGCCAGCAGCCAAGGACAGGGCCCGAACACTGAAGCTTTCTTT.

This clone occurred a few times. The genes are TRBV18 and TRBJ1-2; D may be TRBD1 (6 bases). Germline values: CDR1 KGHSH, CDR2 LQKENI. The CDR3 sequence is 13 residues long. V dropped 2 bases and J dropped 6 bases, with 10 bases sitting between them. The CDR3 DNA reads TGTGCCAGCTCACCATCAGGGGCGGATGGCTACACCTTC. This encodes CASSPSGADGYTF.

This chain links TRBV2 with TRBJ1-4; tentative D call: TRBD1 (6 bases). In germline, CDR1 is SNHLY, CDR2 FYNNEI. This CDR3 is built from 13 residues. V dropped 6 bases and J dropped 7 bases, with 12 bases sitting between them. CDR3 bases: TGTGCCAGCAGCGCCCAGGGGACTGAAAAACTGTTTTTT. It is translated as CASSAQGTEKLFF.

This clone was observed a handful of times. Germline and junction disagree at one end, which may indicate a read error. The chain recombines TRBV11-3 with TRBJ2-5; D call uncertain. CDR3 length equals 14 residues. CDR1 is SGHNT and CDR2 is YENEEA in the germline V gene. The CDR3 protein is CASSTSRPQGTQYF. CDR3 in DNA: TGTGCCAGCAGCACTTCTAGACCCCAAGGGACCCAGTACTTC. Full variable domain (missing parts from reference TRBV11-3 and TRBJ2-5): EAGVVQSPRYKIIEKKQPVAFWCNPISGHNTLYWYLQNLGQGPELLIRYENEEAVDDSQLPKDRFSAERLKGVDSTLKIQPAELGDSAVYLCASSTSRPQGTQYFGPGTRLLVL.

This rearrangement joins TRBV2 to TRBJ2-1; D call uncertain. The CDR3 spans 11 residues. Germline V lookup: CDR1 SNHLY, CDR2 FYNNEI. Trimming took 4 bases from V and 5 from J, leaving 3 bases between them. The CDR3 nucleotides are TGTGCCAGCAGTGCTAACAATGAGCAGTTCTTC. Translation gives CASSANNEQFF.

The chain carries TRBV5-1 and TRBJ2-1; TRBD2 agrees at 14 bases. CDR3 size: 17 residues. V was clipped by 4 bases and J by 0 bases; unmatched bases: 3. Germline CDR1 is SGHRS and CDR2 is YFSETQ. The CDR3, as DNA: TGCGCCAGCAGCCCCGGGACTAGCGGGGGCTCCTACAATGAGCAGTTCTTC. Residues: CASSPGTSGGSYNEQFF. Full variable domain (missing parts from reference TRBV5-1 and TRBJ2-1): KAGVTQTPRYLIKTRGQQVTLSCSPISGHRSVSWYQQTPGQGLQFLFEYFSETQRNKGNFPGRFSGRQFSNSRSEMNVSTLELGDSALYLCASSPGTSGGSYNEQFFGPGTRLTVL.

This clone has ten or more counts. The chain recombines TRBV4-2 with TRBJ1-4, with D unresolved. Deletions cut 0 bases from V and 8 bases from J, with 7 bases between. This CDR3 is built from 13 residues. Germline values: CDR1 LGHNA, CDR2 YNFKEQ. CDR3 sequence reads: CASSQELGEKLFF. The CDR3 DNA reads TGTGCCAGCAGCCAAGAGCTAGGCGAAAAACTGTTTTTT.

There are a few counts of this clone. The rearrangement links TRBV6-1 to TRBJ2-3; 8 positions match TRBD1. V shed 7 bases and J 5 bases; nucleotides not matched to a gene: 2. CDR3 length: 12 amino acids. Germline V lookup: CDR1 MNHNS, CDR2 SASEGT. Here the CDR3 DNA reads TGTGCCAGCAATACAGGGGGAGATACGCAGTATTTT. It is translated as CASNTGGDTQYF.

The chain has TRBV7-9 and TRBJ2-3, with no clear D. Trimming removed 5 bases at V and 1 base at J, with 7 bases between. CDR3 length equals 13 residues. Germline values: CDR1 SEHNR, CDR2 FQNEAQ (reference sequence). The CDR3: CASSTEGTDTQYF. CDR3 DNA sequence: TGTGCCAGCAGCACCGAGGGCACAGATACGCAGTATTTT.

This clone appeared many times. The CDR3: CSVESTSLRTDTQYF. The CDR3 DNA sequence: TGCAGCGTTGAGTCGACTAGCTTAAGAACAGATACGCAGTATTTT. V and J are TRBV29-1 and TRBJ2-3, with 7 nucleotides matching TRBD2. CDR3 size: 15 residues. The V gene's germline CDR1 is SQVTM and CDR2 ANQGSEA. Trimming at V came to 3 bases and at J to 3 bases, leaving 9 bases not matched to a gene.

This clone was observed a few times. The chain links TRBV30 to TRBJ1-5, with 9 positions matching TRBD1. V lost 0 bases and J lost 5; bases outside the gene matches: 8. Germline CDR1 and CDR2: GTSNPN and SVGIG (reference sequence). The CDR3 extends over 16 amino acids. The CDR3 DNA reads TGTGCCTGGAGTGTTGGGACAGGGAACCTACATCAGCCCCAGCATTTT. It translates to CAWSVGTGNLHQPQHF.

In its sample, this clone was seen a few times. This chain uses TRBV2 with TRBJ1-5; the D is unclear. The V end was cut by 8 bases, the J end by 2 bases, with 10 bases between. The CDR3 consists of 13 residues. CDR1 SNHLY and CDR2 FYNNEI come from the germline V gene. The CDR3 loop reads CASGEEGNQPQHF. For the CDR3, the DNA is TGTGCCAGCGGGGAGGAGGGCAATCAGCCCCAGCATTTT.

The chain carries TRBV7-2 and TRBJ2-3, with D possibly being TRBD1 (5 bases). With 3 bases removed from V and 2 bases from J, the gap between germline ends came to 12 bases. The CDR3 consists of 15 residues. Germline CDR1 is SGHTA and CDR2 is FQGNSA. The chain's CDR3 is CASSLFGASTDTQYF. In nucleotides, the CDR3 is TGTGCCAGCAGCTTGTTTGGGGCGTCCACAGATACGCAGTATTTT.

This chain connects TRBV5-1 to TRBJ2-7, with D tentatively TRBD2 (5 bases). CDR3 length: 14 amino acids. V was cut by 0 bases and J by 3 bases, with 10 bases left in between. The germline gives CDR1 SGHRS, CDR2 YFSETQ. For the CDR3, the DNA is TGCGCCAGCAGCTTGGCGGGAATGTTCTACGAGCAGTACTTC. This gives the protein CASSLAGMFYEQYF.

In this sample, this clone turned up a few times. The chain combines TRBV7-2 with TRBJ2-5; TRBD2 matches at 11 bases. Looked up from germline, CDR1 is SGHTA and CDR2 is FQGNSA. V gave up 5 bases and J gave up 3 bases; unmatched junction bases: 2. The CDR3 is made up of 14 amino acids. The CDR3 here is CASSPGLAEETQYF. CDR3 sequence (DNA): TGTGCCAGCAGCCCGGGACTAGCGGAAGAGACCCAGTACTTC. Complete variable domain (other parts from reference TRBV7-2 and TRBJ2-5): GAGVSQSPSNKVTEKGKDVELRCDPISGHTALYWYRQSLGQGLEFLIYFQGNSAPDKSGLPSDRFSAERTGGSVSTLTIQRTQQEDSAVYLCASSPGLAEETQYFGPGTRLLVL.

The V gene is TRBV18, the J gene TRBJ2-3; a weak D match, TRBD1 (5 bases). This CDR3 is 13 amino acids long. Germline assignment: CDR1 KGHSH and CDR2 LQKENI. The V gene lost 3 bases and the J gene lost 4 bases, with 8 bases spanning the gap. CDR3 amino acids: CASSPGRSDTQYF. CDR3 bases: TGTGCCAGCTCACCGGGGCGTTCAGATACGCAGTATTTT. Full variable domain (rest looked up from reference TRBV18 and TRBJ2-3): NAGVMQNPRHLVRRRGQEARLRCSPMKGHSHVYWYRQLPEEGLKFMVYLQKENIIDESGMPKERFSAEFPKEGPSILRIQQVVRGDSAAYFCASSPGRSDTQYFGPGTRLTVL.

The table lists this clone with a few counts. The chain joins TRBV7-2 to TRBJ2-1; perhaps TRBD2 as D (7 bases). Germline CDR1 and CDR2: SGHTA and FQGNSA. The CDR3 extends over 14 amino acids. V was shortened by 5 bases and J by 9 bases, with 17 bases between the two germline ends. The CDR3 here is CASSGLGGQSEQFF. For the CDR3, the DNA is TGTGCCAGCAGCGGCCTGGGGGGGCAGAGTGAGCAGTTCTTC. Together with reference TRBV7-2 and TRBJ2-1, the CDR3 gives the full variable domain: GAGVSQSPSNKVTEKGKDVELRCDPISGHTALYWYRQSLGQGLEFLIYFQGNSAPDKSGLPSDRFSAERTGGSVSTLTIQRTQQEDSAVYLCASSGLGGQSEQFFGPGTRLTVL.